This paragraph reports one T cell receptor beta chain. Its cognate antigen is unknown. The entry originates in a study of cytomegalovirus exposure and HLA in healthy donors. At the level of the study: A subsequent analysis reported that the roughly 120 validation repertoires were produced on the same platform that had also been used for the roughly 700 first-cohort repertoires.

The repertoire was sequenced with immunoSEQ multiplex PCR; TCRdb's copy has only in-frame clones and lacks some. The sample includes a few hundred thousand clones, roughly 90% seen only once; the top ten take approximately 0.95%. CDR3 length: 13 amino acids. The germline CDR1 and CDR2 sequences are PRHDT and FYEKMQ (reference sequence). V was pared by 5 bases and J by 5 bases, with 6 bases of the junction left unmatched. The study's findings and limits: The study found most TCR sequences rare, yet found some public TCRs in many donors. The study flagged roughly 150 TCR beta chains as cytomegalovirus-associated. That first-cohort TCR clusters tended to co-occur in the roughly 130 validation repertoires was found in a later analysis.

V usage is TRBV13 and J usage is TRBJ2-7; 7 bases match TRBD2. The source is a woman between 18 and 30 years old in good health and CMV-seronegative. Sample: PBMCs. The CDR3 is CASSRRETHEQYF. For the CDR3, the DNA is TGTGCCAGCAGCCGGCGGGAGACCCACGAGCAGTACTTC.